The text below deals with one T cell receptor beta chain. The antigen is not known. Sequencing was performed with immunoSEQ multiplex PCR; in TCRdb, only in-frame clones are kept and a portion is missing. The data contain roughly 18,000 clones, around 75% of them singletons. Time point here: cycle 4 day 1 (C4D1), after more than five weeks of nivolumab. Each patient experienced a relapse that followed autologous stem cell transplantation, and brentuximab vedotin exposure varied. The CD4+ T cells used were purified from thawed PBMCs through magnetic negative selection. When best responses were assessed, they were complete response, partial response or progressive disease. These data are taken from a study of PD-1 blockade in classical Hodgkin lymphoma. Overall study results and limits: Initiation of nivolumab under 1 year after ASCT led to exclusion of patients. Complete responders had baseline diversity similar to newly diagnosed patients. A significant rise in TCR diversity was seen by C4D1 for CD4+ cells but not for CD8+ cells.

Germline V gene sequence: CDR1 LNHNV, CDR2 YYDKDF (reference sequence). The CDR3 has 15 residues. V shed 1 base and J 5 bases; nucleotides not matched to a gene: 5. The TCR comes from a human donor with classical Hodgkin lymphoma. The V and J genes are TRBV15 and TRBJ2-4; 7 bases align to TRBD2. The input for sequencing was CD4+ T cells from blood, taken before the fourth cycle of nivolumab. The CDR3 loop is CATSRAGTTQNIQYF. The CDR3 DNA follows: TGTGCCACCAGCAGAGCAGGGACTACCCAAAACATTCAGTACTTC.